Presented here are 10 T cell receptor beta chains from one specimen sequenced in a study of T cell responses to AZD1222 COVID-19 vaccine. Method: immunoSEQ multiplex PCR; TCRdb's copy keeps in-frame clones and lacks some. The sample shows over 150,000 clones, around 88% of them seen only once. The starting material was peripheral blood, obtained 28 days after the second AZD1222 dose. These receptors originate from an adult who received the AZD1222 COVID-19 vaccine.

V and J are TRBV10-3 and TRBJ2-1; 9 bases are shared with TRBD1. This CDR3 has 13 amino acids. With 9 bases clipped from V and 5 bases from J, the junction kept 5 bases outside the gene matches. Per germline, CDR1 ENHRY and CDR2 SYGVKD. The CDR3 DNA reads TGTGCCATTTGGACAGGGGCGAACAATGAGCAGTTCTTC. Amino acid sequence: CAIWTGANNEQFF.

DNA for the CDR3: TGTGCCAGCAGTTTGTTTAGCTCCTACGAGCAGTACTTC. Its translation: CASSLFSSYEQYF. The chain joins TRBV12-3 or TRBV12-4 to TRBJ2-7; D is ambiguous. Trimming removed 3 bases from V and 0 bases from J, with 6 bases in between. This CDR3 contains 13 residues.

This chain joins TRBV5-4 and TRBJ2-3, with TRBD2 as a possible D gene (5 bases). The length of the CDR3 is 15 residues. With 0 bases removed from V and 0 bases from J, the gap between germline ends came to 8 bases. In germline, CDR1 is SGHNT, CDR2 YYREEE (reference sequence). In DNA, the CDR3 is TGTGCCAGCAGCTTGGCCGGGGAAAGCACAGATACGCAGTATTTT. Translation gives CASSLAGESTDTQYF.

The CDR3 protein is CSVDQRETSYNEQFF. The CDR3, as DNA: TGCAGCGTTGATCAGCGGGAGACCTCCTACAATGAGCAGTTCTTC. The chain joins TRBV29-1 to TRBJ2-1, with TRBD2 matching 8 bases. CDR3 length: 15 amino acids. V shed 3 bases, J shed 0 bases, and the junction held 4 bases outside the gene matches. CDR1 SQVTM and CDR2 ANQGSEA come from the germline V gene.

The CDR3 coding sequence is TGTGCCAGCAGCTTAGTACAGGGAATTCCCGGGGAGCTGTTTTTT. Amino acid sequence: CASSLVQGIPGELFF. This sequence joins TRBV11-2 and TRBJ2-2, with D possibly being TRBD1 (6 bases). V shed 1 base and J shed 6 bases, with 12 bases lying between them. Germline V lookup: CDR1 SGHAT, CDR2 FQNNGV. This CDR3 is built from 15 residues.

The CDR3 DNA reads as TGTGCCAGCAGCTTAGATAGCGGGGGTCGCCTGACCCAGTACTTC. Translation gives CASSLDSGGRLTQYF. The chain combines TRBV7-2 with TRBJ2-5; 9 bases map to TRBD2. The CDR3 totals 15 residues. Germline V gives CDR1 SGHTA, CDR2 FQGNSA. Trimming removed 1 base from V and 7 bases from J; junction bases left unmatched: 7.

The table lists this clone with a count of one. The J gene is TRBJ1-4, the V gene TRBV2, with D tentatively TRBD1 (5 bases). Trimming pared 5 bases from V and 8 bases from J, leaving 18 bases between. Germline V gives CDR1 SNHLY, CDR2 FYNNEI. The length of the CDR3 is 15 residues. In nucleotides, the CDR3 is TGTGCCAGCAGTCGGGTGAACCCGGGGCAGGAAAAACTGTTTTTT. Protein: CASSRVNPGQEKLFF.

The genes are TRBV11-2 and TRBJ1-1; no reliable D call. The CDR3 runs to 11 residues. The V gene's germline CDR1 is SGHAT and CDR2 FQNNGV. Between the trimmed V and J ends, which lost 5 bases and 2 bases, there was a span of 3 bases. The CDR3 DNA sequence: TGTGCCAGCAGCATAAACACTGAAGCTTTCTTT. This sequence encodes CASSINTEAFF.

DNA of the CDR3: TGTGCCAGCAGCTTAGGAGTTATAACAGGGGGCACCTACAATGAGCAGTTCTTC. It yields the protein CASSLGVITGGTYNEQFF. V gene TRBV11-2 combines with J gene TRBJ2-1, with 9 positions matching TRBD1. In germline, CDR1 is SGHAT, CDR2 FQNNGV. Trimming took 1 base from V and 2 from J; bases not matched to a gene: 9. CDR3 length equals 18 residues.

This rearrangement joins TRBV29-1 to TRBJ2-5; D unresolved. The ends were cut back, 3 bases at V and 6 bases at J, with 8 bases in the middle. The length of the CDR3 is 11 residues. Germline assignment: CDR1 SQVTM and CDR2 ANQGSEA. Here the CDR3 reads CSVDQLKTQYF. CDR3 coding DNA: TGCAGCGTTGACCAGCTGAAGACCCAGTACTTC.